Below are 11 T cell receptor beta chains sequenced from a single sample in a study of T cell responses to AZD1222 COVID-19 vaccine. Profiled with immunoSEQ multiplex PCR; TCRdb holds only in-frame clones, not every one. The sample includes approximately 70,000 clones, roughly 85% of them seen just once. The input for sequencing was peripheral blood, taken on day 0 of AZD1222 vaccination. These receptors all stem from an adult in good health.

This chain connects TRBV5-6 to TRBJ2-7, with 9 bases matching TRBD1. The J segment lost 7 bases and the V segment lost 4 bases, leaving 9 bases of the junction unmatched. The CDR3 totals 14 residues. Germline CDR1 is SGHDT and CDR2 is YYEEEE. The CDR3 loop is CASSRTQGAREQYF. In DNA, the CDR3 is TGTGCCAGCAGCCGTACACAGGGGGCGAGGGAGCAGTACTTC.

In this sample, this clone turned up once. The CDR3 region has the DNA TGTGCCAGCAGTCTCAGCGGGACAGGGCTCGACGAGCAGTACTTC. It codes for CASSLSGTGLDEQYF. J is TRBJ2-7 and V is TRBV6-5; 9 bases agree with TRBD1. With 5 bases clipped from V and 5 bases from J, the junction kept 10 bases outside the gene matches. Looked up from germline, CDR1 is MNHEY and CDR2 is SVGAGI. The CDR3 loop spans 15 amino acids.

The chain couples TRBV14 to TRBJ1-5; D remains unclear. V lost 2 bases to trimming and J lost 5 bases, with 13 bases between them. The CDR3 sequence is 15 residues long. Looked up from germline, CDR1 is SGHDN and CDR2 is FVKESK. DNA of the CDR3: TGTGCCAGCAGCCAAATTCATTTTTGGGATCAGCCCCAGCATTTT. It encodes CASSQIHFWDQPQHF.

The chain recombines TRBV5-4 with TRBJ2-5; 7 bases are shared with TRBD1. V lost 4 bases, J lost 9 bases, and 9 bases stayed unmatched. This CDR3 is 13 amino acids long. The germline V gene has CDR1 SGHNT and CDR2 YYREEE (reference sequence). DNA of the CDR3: TGTGCCAGCAGCCCTCCGGACAGGTGGGCCCAGTACTTC. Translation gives CASSPPDRWAQYF.

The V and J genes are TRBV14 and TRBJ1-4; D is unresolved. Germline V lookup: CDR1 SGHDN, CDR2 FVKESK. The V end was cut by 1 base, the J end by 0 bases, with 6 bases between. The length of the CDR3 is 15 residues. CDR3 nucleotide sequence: TGTGCCAGCAGCCAAGTAGGCCCAACTAATGAAAAACTGTTTTTT. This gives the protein CASSQVGPTNEKLFF. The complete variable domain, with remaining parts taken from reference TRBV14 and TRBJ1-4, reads EAGVTQFPSHSVIEKGQTVTLRCDPISGHDNLYWYRRVMGKEIKFLLHFVKESKQDESGMPNNRFLAERTGGTYSTLKVQPAELEDSGVYFCASSQVGPTNEKLFFGSGTQLSVL.

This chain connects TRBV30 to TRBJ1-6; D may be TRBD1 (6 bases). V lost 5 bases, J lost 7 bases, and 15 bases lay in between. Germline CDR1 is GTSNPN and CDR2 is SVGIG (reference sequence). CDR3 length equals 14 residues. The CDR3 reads CAWLGDRQNSPLHF. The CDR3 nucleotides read TGTGCCTGGCTCGGTGACAGGCAAAATTCACCCCTCCACTTT.

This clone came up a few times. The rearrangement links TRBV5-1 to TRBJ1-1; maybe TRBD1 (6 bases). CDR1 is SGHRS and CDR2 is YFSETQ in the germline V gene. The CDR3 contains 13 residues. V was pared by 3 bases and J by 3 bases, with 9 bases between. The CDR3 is CASSYGQYTEAFF. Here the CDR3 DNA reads TGCGCCAGCAGCTATGGACAGTACACTGAAGCTTTCTTT.

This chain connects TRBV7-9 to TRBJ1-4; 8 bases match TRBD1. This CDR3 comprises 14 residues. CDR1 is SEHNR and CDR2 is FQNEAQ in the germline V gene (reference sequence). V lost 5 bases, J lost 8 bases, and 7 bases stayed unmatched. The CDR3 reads CASSPGQGGEKLFF. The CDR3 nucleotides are TGTGCCAGCAGCCCCGGACAGGGAGGAGAAAAACTGTTTTTT.

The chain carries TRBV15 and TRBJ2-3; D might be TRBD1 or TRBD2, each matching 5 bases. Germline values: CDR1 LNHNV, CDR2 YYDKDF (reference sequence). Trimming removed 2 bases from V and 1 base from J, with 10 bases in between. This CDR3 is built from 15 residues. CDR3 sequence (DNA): TGTGCCACCAGCAGAAGGGACGGACGCACAGATACGCAGTATTTT. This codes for CATSRRDGRTDTQYF.

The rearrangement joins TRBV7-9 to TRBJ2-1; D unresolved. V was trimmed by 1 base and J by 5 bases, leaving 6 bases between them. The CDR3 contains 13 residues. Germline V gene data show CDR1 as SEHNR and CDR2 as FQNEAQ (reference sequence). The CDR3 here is CASSLGLNNEQFF. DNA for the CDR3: TGTGCCAGCAGCTTAGGACTTAACAATGAGCAGTTCTTC. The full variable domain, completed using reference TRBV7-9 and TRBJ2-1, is DTGVSQNPRHKITKRGQNVTFRCDPISEHNRLYWYRQTLGQGPEFLTYFQNEAQLEKSRLLSDRFSAERPKGSFSTLEIQRTEQGDSAMYLCASSLGLNNEQFFGPGTRLTVL.

CDR3 in DNA: TGTGCCAGCAGCTCAAGGGTAAACACTGAAGCTTTCTTT. It translates to CASSSRVNTEAFF. The chain recombines TRBV11-2 with TRBJ1-1, with D hard to call. Trimming stripped 4 bases from V and 2 bases from J, with 8 bases between. CDR1 is SGHAT, CDR2 FQNNGV, per germline. The CDR3 consists of 13 residues.